This entry lists 16 T cell receptor beta chains sequenced from one sample in a study of blood T cell repertoires in COVID-19. Produced via immunoSEQ multiplex PCR; TCRdb's table is partial and in-frame only. The data show about 240,000 clones, around 87% seen once. Sequenced input: peripheral blood. Every receptor here comes from a woman younger than 45 who had recovered from COVID-19.

V gene TRBV18 combines with J gene TRBJ1-6; 12 bases map to TRBD1. Germline assignment: CDR1 KGHSH and CDR2 LQKENI. The CDR3 contains 17 residues. V trimming: 1 base; J trimming: 6 bases; junction bases outside the gene matches: 4. The chain's CDR3 is CASSPQGQGASNSPLHF. The DNA of the CDR3 is TGTGCCAGCTCACCACAGGGACAGGGGGCCTCTAATTCACCCCTCCACTTT. The whole variable domain, filled in from reference TRBV18 and TRBJ1-6, reads NAGVMQNPRHLVRRRGQEARLRCSPMKGHSHVYWYRQLPEEGLKFMVYLQKENIIDESGMPKERFSAEFPKEGPSILRIQQVVRGDSAAYFCASSPQGQGASNSPLHFGNGTRLTVT.

The rearrangement joins TRBV5-1 to TRBJ2-7; 7 nucleotides agree with TRBD1. Germline CDR1 and CDR2: SGHRS and YFSETQ. CDR3 length: 15 amino acids. After removal of 2 bases from V and 7 bases from J, the junction contained 12 bases not matched to a gene. CDR3 bases: TGCGCCAGCAGCTTTGACCCGACAGGGATGGGGGAGCAGTACTTC. It translates to CASSFDPTGMGEQYF.

The rearrangement uses TRBV11-3 and TRBJ1-1; D might be TRBD1 (5 bases). CDR3 length equals 14 residues. The V and J ends lost 1 base and 4 bases respectively, with 10 bases between them. From germline, CDR1 is SGHNT and CDR2 YENEEA. CDR3 DNA sequence: TGTGCCAGCAGCTTAGGGGGAGGGGTCACTGAAGCTTTCTTT. Translation gives CASSLGGGVTEAFF.

The chain links TRBV4-3 to TRBJ1-2; D is ambiguous. Looked up from germline, CDR1 is LGHNA and CDR2 is YSLEER. The CDR3 is made up of 14 amino acids. The ends were cut back, 0 bases at V and 3 bases at J, with 8 bases in the middle. The CDR3 DNA follows: TGCGCCAGCAGCCAAGATCGGGGATACTATGGCTACACCTTC. Its protein product is CASSQDRGYYGYTF.

This clone was counted ten times or more. The rearrangement uses TRBV4-2 and TRBJ2-1; 12 bases are shared with TRBD1. J gave up 10 bases and V 0 bases, and 7 bases lay outside the gene matches. CDR3 length equals 16 residues. From germline, CDR1 is LGHNA and CDR2 YNFKEQ. The CDR3 here is CASSQDAGQGASEQFF. DNA of the CDR3: TGTGCCAGCAGCCAAGATGCGGGACAGGGGGCTTCGGAGCAGTTCTTC.

The chain employs TRBV7-9 and TRBJ2-5; TRBD1 matches 10 bases. The CDR3 runs to 16 residues. The ends lost 3 bases at V and 5 bases at J; junction bases unmatched: 9. Germline V CDR1 and CDR2: SEHNR, FQNEAQ (reference sequence). The CDR3 is CASSLPWTGGGETQYF. CDR3 coding DNA: TGTGCCAGCAGCTTGCCGTGGACAGGGGGTGGGGAGACCCAGTACTTC.

This clone was picked up one time. The rearrangement links TRBV7-9 to TRBJ1-1; D is uncertain. With 1 base removed from V and 1 base from J, the gap between germline ends came to 10 bases. Germline values: CDR1 SEHNR, CDR2 FQNEAQ (reference sequence). This CDR3 spans 15 amino acids. The CDR3 here is CASSLGGVGNTEAFF. DNA of the CDR3: TGTGCCAGCAGCTTAGGAGGAGTGGGGAACACTGAAGCTTTCTTT.

The CDR3 DNA is TGCAGTGCTAGTCGGGGATCCTATGGCTACACCTTC. Protein product: CSASRGSYGYTF. This chain links TRBV20-1 with TRBJ1-2; D not resolved. Germline values: CDR1 DFQATT, CDR2 SNEGSKA (reference sequence). The CDR3 has 12 amino acids. V gave up 3 bases and J gave up 4 bases, with 9 bases separating them.

The gene calls are TRBV9 and TRBJ1-1; D is unclear. Germline values: CDR1 SGDLS, CDR2 YYNGEE. V was shortened by 0 bases and J by 1 base, with 10 bases between the two germline ends. The CDR3 covers 15 residues. The CDR3 reads CASSVGPTGNTEAFF. CDR3 coding DNA: TGTGCCAGCAGCGTAGGACCCACGGGGAACACTGAAGCTTTCTTT.

The J gene is TRBJ2-1, the V gene TRBV24-1; tentatively, D is TRBD2 (5 bases). Germline V gene sequence: CDR1 KGHDR, CDR2 SFDVKD. Between the trimmed V and J ends, which lost 7 bases and 5 bases, there was a span of 14 bases. CDR3 length: 14 amino acids. The CDR3, as DNA: TGTGCCACCAGAGAGGGCGCCATCAACAATGAGCAGTTCTTC. This codes for CATREGAINNEQFF.

This clone occurred a few times. J is TRBJ2-7 and V is TRBV11-3, with D tentatively TRBD1 (6 bases). The CDR3 totals 13 residues. The germline V and J ends were trimmed by 3 bases and 3 bases, with 9 bases remaining between them. CDR1 is SGHNT and CDR2 is YENEEA in the germline V gene. Here the CDR3 DNA reads TGTGCCAGCAGCTTCGGACAGAACTACGAGCAGTACTTC. This sequence encodes CASSFGQNYEQYF.

The chain employs TRBV2 and TRBJ2-7, with D hard to call. Trimming took 2 bases from V and 10 from J, leaving 12 bases between them. The CDR3 has 12 residues. The V gene's germline CDR1 is SNHLY and CDR2 FYNNEI. CDR3 protein: CASSETARGQYF. In DNA form, the CDR3 reads TGTGCCAGCAGTGAAACGGCCAGAGGCCAGTACTTC.

The rearrangement joins TRBV6-6 to TRBJ1-1; the match to TRBD1 covers 9 bases. This CDR3 is 12 amino acids long. V lost 6 bases and J lost 11; bases outside the gene matches: 7. Germline V CDR1 and CDR2: MNHNY, SVGAGI (reference sequence). In nucleotides, the CDR3 is TGTGCCAGCAGCCCACAGGGGGCCAGGGCTTTCTTT. It translates to CASSPQGARAFF.

The V and J genes are TRBV5-1 and TRBJ1-6; the match to TRBD1 covers 9 bases. With V trimmed by 3 bases and J by 7 bases, 8 bases remained unmatched. This CDR3 has 16 residues. Per the germline V gene, CDR1 is SGHRS and CDR2 is YFSETQ. This CDR3 is CASSYHTGQGNSPLHF. The CDR3 DNA reads TGCGCCAGCAGCTACCACACGGGACAGGGAAATTCACCCCTCCACTTT.

The chain carries TRBV5-1 and TRBJ2-2, with a tentative D call TRBD2 (6 bases). The CDR3 has 15 residues. Germline CDR1 SGHRS, CDR2 YFSETQ. Trimming cost V 3 bases and J 4 bases, with 13 bases left between them. The CDR3 DNA reads as TGCGCCAGCAGCTCGTCGGGGGATTTCACCGGGGAGCTGTTTTTT. This gives the protein CASSSSGDFTGELFF.

This clone was found once. The rearrangement uses TRBV5-1 and TRBJ2-5; D is unresolved. V dropped 2 bases and J dropped 0 bases, with 11 bases sitting between them. The germline V gene has CDR1 SGHRS and CDR2 YFSETQ. This CDR3 is built from 15 residues. CDR3 amino acids: CASSFQSVYQETQYF. The CDR3 coding sequence is TGCGCCAGCAGCTTCCAGTCTGTGTACCAAGAGACCCAGTACTTC.